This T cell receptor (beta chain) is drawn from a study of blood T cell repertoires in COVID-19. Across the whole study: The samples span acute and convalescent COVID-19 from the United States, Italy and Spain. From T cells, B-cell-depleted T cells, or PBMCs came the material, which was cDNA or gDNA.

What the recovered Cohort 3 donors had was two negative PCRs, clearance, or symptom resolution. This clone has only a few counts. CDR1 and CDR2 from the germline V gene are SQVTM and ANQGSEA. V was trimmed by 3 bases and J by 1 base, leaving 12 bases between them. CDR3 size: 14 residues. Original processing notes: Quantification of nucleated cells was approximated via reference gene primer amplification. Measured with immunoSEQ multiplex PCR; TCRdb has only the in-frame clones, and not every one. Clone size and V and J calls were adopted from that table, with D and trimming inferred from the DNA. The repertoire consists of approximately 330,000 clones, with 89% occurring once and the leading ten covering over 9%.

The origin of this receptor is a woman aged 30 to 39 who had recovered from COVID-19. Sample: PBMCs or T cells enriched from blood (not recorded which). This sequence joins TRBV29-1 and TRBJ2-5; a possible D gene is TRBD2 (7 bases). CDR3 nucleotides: TGCAGCGTTGAGGGGGGGGCAGCCCAAGAGACCCAGTACTTC. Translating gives CSVEGGAAQETQYF.